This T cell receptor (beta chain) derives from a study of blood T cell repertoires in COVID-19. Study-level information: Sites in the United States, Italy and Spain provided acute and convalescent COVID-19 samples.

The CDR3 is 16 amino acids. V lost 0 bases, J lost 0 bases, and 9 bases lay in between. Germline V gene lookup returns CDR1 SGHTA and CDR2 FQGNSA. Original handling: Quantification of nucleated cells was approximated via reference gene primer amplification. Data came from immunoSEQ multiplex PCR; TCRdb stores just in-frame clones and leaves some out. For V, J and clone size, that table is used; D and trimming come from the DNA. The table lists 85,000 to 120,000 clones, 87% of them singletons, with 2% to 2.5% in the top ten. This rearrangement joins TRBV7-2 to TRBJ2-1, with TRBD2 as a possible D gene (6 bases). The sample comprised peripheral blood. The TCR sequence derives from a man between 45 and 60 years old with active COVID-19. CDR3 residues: CASSLAEGSSYNEQFF. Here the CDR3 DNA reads TGTGCCAGCAGCTTAGCGGAGGGAAGCTCCTACAATGAGCAGTTCTTC.